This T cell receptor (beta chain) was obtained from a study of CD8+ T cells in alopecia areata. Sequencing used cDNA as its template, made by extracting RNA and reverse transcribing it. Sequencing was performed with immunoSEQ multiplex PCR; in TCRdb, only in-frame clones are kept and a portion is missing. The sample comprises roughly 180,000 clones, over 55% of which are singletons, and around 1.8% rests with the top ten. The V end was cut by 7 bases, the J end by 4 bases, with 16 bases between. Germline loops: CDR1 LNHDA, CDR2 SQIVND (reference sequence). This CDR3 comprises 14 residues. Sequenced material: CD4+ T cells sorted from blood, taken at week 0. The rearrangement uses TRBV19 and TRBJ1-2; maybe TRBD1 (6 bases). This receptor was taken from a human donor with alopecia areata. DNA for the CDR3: TGTGCCAGTAAACGGACAGATGGAAGCTATGGCTACACCTTC. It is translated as CASKRTDGSYGYTF.